The source of this T cell receptor (beta chain) is a study of cytomegalovirus exposure and HLA in healthy donors. Study-wide results and caveats: According to the study, 150 to 200 TCR beta chains were cytomegalovirus-associated. TCR beta sequences reportedly predicted the HLA-A and HLA-B alleles of most subjects accurately.

Concerning this clone itself: Its specificity is not known.

Germline V gene lookup returns CDR1 WSHSY and CDR2 SAAADI. This CDR3 region has 14 residues. V shed 2 bases and J shed 0 bases, with 7 bases lying between them. Each of the donors was a healthy bone marrow donor. Donors showed nominal health when sampled, although they likely had unrecorded immune exposures. 60 Vbeta and 13 Jbeta primers were used in PCR. Data came from immunoSEQ multiplex PCR; TCRdb stores just in-frame clones and leaves some out. The repertoire holds 150,000 to 200,000 clones, less than 90% seen once, with 1.1% to 1.5% in the top ten. The chain couples TRBV10-2 to TRBJ1-2, with D unresolved. The sequenced material came from PBMCs. The clonotype originates from a girl between 5 and 17 years old in good health and CMV-seropositive. CDR3 in DNA: TGCGCCAGCAGTGAGGGCATACCTAACTATGGCTACACCTTC. This gives the protein CASSEGIPNYGYTF.